Following are 19 T cell receptor beta chains from one sample sequenced in a study of shared clonotypes between healthy human individuals (dated by TCRdb to 2019 to 2021). To prepare the library, the immunoSEQ multiplex PCR assay was applied. Entries here come from immuneACCESS through TCRdb and include only in-frame sequences with V and J called. Some clones fail to appear in such tables; in the studies checked, an unresolved V gene covers under half of the shortfall, and the cause of the remainder is unknown. The sample yields about 2.4 million clones; roughly 93% were counted once. The ten biggest clones cover more than 0.35% of the sample. The sample comprised naive CD4+ T cells from PBMCs. What the cell subset or site label conveys for this sample: CD45RA+ positively selected. These receptor sequences come from a young man in good health. Some clones in this sample may be carry-over from other donors' samples.

The chain links TRBV7-9 to TRBJ1-2, with D hard to call. CDR1 is SEHNR, CDR2 FQNEAQ, per germline (reference sequence). The length of the CDR3 is 14 residues. V gave up 5 bases and J gave up 4 bases, with 14 bases separating them. The CDR3 DNA sequence: TGTGCCAGCAGCCGGCGGGATTCTCCCTATGGCTACACCTTC. As protein: CASSRRDSPYGYTF.

The rearrangement uses TRBV6-5 and TRBJ2-2, with D tentatively TRBD1 (5 bases). The CDR3 contains 15 residues. Germline V CDR1 and CDR2: MNHEY, SVGAGI. Trimming cost V 6 bases and J 0 bases, with 11 bases left between them. CDR3 region: CASSRQNANTGELFF. CDR3 nucleotide sequence: TGTGCCAGCAGCAGACAGAACGCGAACACCGGGGAGCTGTTTTTT.

This rearrangement joins TRBV9 to TRBJ2-1; 10 positions match TRBD2. Germline lookup yields CDR1 SGDLS and CDR2 YYNGEE. This CDR3 comprises 16 residues. V was clipped by 0 bases and J by 8 bases; unmatched bases: 8. CDR3 coding DNA: TGTGCCAGCAGCGTAGCGCGGGCTAGCGGGAGTGATGAGCAGTTCTTC. It specifies CASSVARASGSDEQFF.

This chain uses TRBV28 with TRBJ1-4; no firm D call. Germline CDR1 reads MDHEN; CDR2 reads SYDVKM. Trimming shortened V by 7 bases and J by 10 bases, and 19 bases separated the two germline ends. The CDR3 is 14 residues long. Here the CDR3 reads CASTPRERRGKLFF. The CDR3 region has the DNA TGTGCCAGCACCCCACGGGAGAGGCGGGGAAAACTGTTTTTT.

This rearrangement joins TRBV6-4 to TRBJ1-2, with D possibly being TRBD1 (6 bases). With 0 bases removed from V and 8 bases from J, the gap between germline ends came to 10 bases. The CDR3 covers 13 residues. Germline V gene data show CDR1 as MRHNA and CDR2 as SNTAGT. The CDR3 DNA reads as TGTGCCAGCAGTGACTCGGGGACACCCGGCTACACCTTC. This gives the protein CASSDSGTPGYTF.

The CDR3 is CASSPQSTAKETQYF. The CDR3 DNA sequence: TGTGCCAGCAGCCCTCAATCGACAGCAAAAGAGACCCAGTACTTC. The chain has TRBV5-4 and TRBJ2-5, with D tentatively TRBD1 (5 bases). The CDR3 has 15 amino acids. The germline CDR1 and CDR2 sequences are SGHNT and YYREEE (reference sequence). The ends were cut back, 4 bases at V and 3 bases at J, with 16 bases in the middle.

The rearrangement links TRBV29-1 to TRBJ1-1; the D gene is possibly TRBD1 (5 bases). This CDR3 spans 12 amino acids. V was cut by 7 bases and J by 8 bases, with 17 bases left in between. The V gene's germline CDR1 is SQVTM and CDR2 ANQGSEA. CDR3 sequence reads: CSAGAIKWEAFF. The CDR3 DNA reads TGCAGCGCCGGGGCCATAAAGTGGGAAGCTTTCTTT.

The chain is built from TRBV4-1 and TRBJ2-3, with TRBD2 identical over 7 bases. CDR1 is MGHRA, CDR2 YSYEKL, per germline. CDR3 length: 17 residues. V dropped 4 bases and J dropped 4; count of bases not matched to a gene: 14. CDR3 amino acids: CASSLGSGGSSADTQYF. As DNA, the CDR3 is TGCGCCAGCAGCCTCGGGTCTGGCGGGAGCTCCGCAGATACGCAGTATTTT.

This CDR3 is CASSLGLLATNNEQFF. The CDR3, as DNA: TGCGCCAGCAGCTTGGGCCTACTAGCGACAAACAATGAGCAGTTCTTC. The rearrangement uses TRBV5-1 and TRBJ2-1, with TRBD2 matching 7 bases. J gave up 5 bases and V 0 bases, and 8 bases lay outside the gene matches. This CDR3 has 16 amino acids. Germline-derived CDR1 and CDR2 are SGHRS and YFSETQ.

The chain recombines TRBV29-1 with TRBJ2-5, with D tentatively TRBD2 (5 bases). Trimming stripped 0 bases from V and 0 bases from J, with 8 bases between. The germline gives CDR1 SQVTM, CDR2 ANQGSEA. This CDR3 is built from 14 residues. The CDR3 bases are TGCAGCGTTGAAGATTGGGAGTACCAAGAGACCCAGTACTTC. This encodes CSVEDWEYQETQYF.

The chain couples TRBV7-2 to TRBJ1-4; no reliable D call. CDR3 size: 15 residues. Trimming stripped 5 bases from V and 5 bases from J, with 15 bases between. Germline V gives CDR1 SGHTA, CDR2 FQGNSA. CDR3 DNA: TGTGCCAGCAGCCCAAAGGGCCGGTGGAATGAAAAACTGTTTTTT. The encoded protein is CASSPKGRWNEKLFF.

V usage is TRBV7-9 and J usage is TRBJ2-1; 7 nucleotides match TRBD2. This CDR3 spans 14 amino acids. Germline V CDR1 and CDR2: SEHNR, FQNEAQ (reference sequence). After removal of 11 bases from V and 0 bases from J, the junction contained 7 bases not matched to a gene. The chain's CDR3 is CAGERGSSYNEQFF. CDR3 DNA sequence: TGTGCCGGAGAGCGGGGTAGCTCCTACAATGAGCAGTTCTTC.

Only a few counts were recorded for this clone. This chain links TRBV4-1 with TRBJ1-1; the D gene is possibly TRBD1 (5 bases). Between the trimmed V and J ends, which lost 5 bases and 0 bases, there was a span of 10 bases. The CDR3 is made up of 14 amino acids. CDR1 and CDR2 from the germline V gene are MGHRA and YSYEKL. The CDR3 region is CASSFGHMNTEAFF. The CDR3 coding sequence is TGCGCCAGCAGCTTCGGACACATGAACACTGAAGCTTTCTTT.

This clone turned up a few times. The V gene is TRBV7-8, the J gene TRBJ1-1, with 10 bases that match TRBD1. The V and J ends lost 6 bases and 6 bases, in that order; junction bases with no gene match: 10. CDR1 SGHVS and CDR2 FQNEAQ come from the germline V gene. The CDR3 is 15 residues long. The CDR3 DNA follows: TGTGCCAGCAGGTCTCCTGGGACAGGGGCTTCTGAAGCTTTCTTT. Translation gives CASRSPGTGASEAFF.

The chain combines TRBV28 with TRBJ2-4; D is perhaps TRBD1 (6 bases). Deletions cut 2 bases from V and 7 bases from J, with 12 bases between. Per germline, CDR1 MDHEN and CDR2 SYDVKM. The CDR3 runs to 14 residues. The CDR3 protein is CASSLPGDGNIQYF. The CDR3 DNA sequence: TGTGCCAGCAGTTTACCAGGGGATGGGAACATTCAGTACTTC.

The gene calls are TRBV7-2 and TRBJ2-7; no clear D. Germline V gives CDR1 SGHTA, CDR2 FQGNSA. The CDR3 contains 11 residues. V was shortened by 4 bases and J by 9 bases, with 10 bases between the two germline ends. CDR3 nucleotides: TGTGCCAGCAGCTCCTCCCTGGCGCAGTACTTC. Translating gives CASSSSLAQYF. Complete variable domain (other parts from reference TRBV7-2 and TRBJ2-7): GAGVSQSPSNKVTEKGKDVELRCDPISGHTALYWYRQSLGQGLEFLIYFQGNSAPDKSGLPSDRFSAERTGGSVSTLTIQRTQQEDSAVYLCASSSSLAQYFGPGTRLTVT.

The chain recombines TRBV29-1 with TRBJ1-4, with 7 positions matching TRBD1. After removal of 4 bases from V and 4 bases from J, the junction contained 6 bases not matched to a gene. The CDR3 loop spans 14 amino acids. The V gene's germline CDR1 is SQVTM and CDR2 ANQGSEA. CDR3 DNA: TGCAGCGTTGGGAGGGACAGCCTTAATGAAAAACTGTTTTTT. It specifies CSVGRDSLNEKLFF. Combining the CDR3 with reference TRBV29-1 and TRBJ1-4 gives the whole variable domain SAVISQKPSRDICQRGTSLTIQCQVDSQVTMMFWYRQQPGQSLTLIATANQGSEATYESGFVIDKFPISRPNLTFSTLTVSNMSPEDSSIYLCSVGRDSLNEKLFFGSGTQLSVL.

The J gene is TRBJ1-3, the V gene TRBV6-1, with D perhaps TRBD1 (5 bases). Germline V gene data show CDR1 as MNHNS and CDR2 as SASEGT. This CDR3 comprises 15 residues. V was pared by 11 bases and J by 3 bases, with 20 bases between. The CDR3 bases are TGTGCCGGGAAGGGGCAGGGAGCTTTTGGAAACACCATATATTTT. Translation: CAGKGQGAFGNTIYF.

The chain links TRBV5-4 to TRBJ2-1; D unresolved. This CDR3 is 13 amino acids long. Per germline, CDR1 SGHNT and CDR2 YYREEE (reference sequence). Trimming cost V 3 bases and J 9 bases, with 13 bases left between them. In DNA, the CDR3 is TGTGCCAGCAGCTATACCCGGCGTAGTGAGCAGTTCTTC. This translates into CASSYTRRSEQFF. The full variable domain, with the rest looked up from reference TRBV5-4 and TRBJ2-1, is ETGVTQSPTHLIKTRGQQVTLRCSSQSGHNTVSWYQQALGQGPQFIFQYYREEENGRGNFPPRFSGLQFPNYSSELNVNALELDDSALYLCASSYTRRSEQFFGPGTRLTVL.